This T cell receptor beta chain is drawn from a study of Ad26.COV2.S vaccination and SARS-CoV-2 variants. The study, taken as a whole, reports: The TCR breadth and depth analyses may have understated or missed part of the total T cell responses. Vaccine recipients showed a spike-specific TCR breadth that was higher than in placebo recipients. Reports say spike-specific CD8+ and CD4+ T cell responses covered substantial breadth after vaccination. Placebo and vaccine recipients had non-spike TCR breadth that was similar.

Germline V gives CDR1 SGHTS, CDR2 YDEGEE. V was clipped by 2 bases and J by 10 bases; unmatched bases: 9. The CDR3 is 15 amino acids. Using immunoSEQ multiplex PCR, the repertoire was profiled, and TCRdb retains in-frame clones only, with some absent. The data hold 150,000 to 200,000 clones, with around nine tenths observed a single time. With regard to this clone: What it recognizes is unknown.

The clonotype was recovered from a human donor who had recovered from COVID-19. The chain uses TRBV5-8 and TRBJ2-1; 10 bases are shared with TRBD2. This specimen was peripheral blood, taken after recovery from COVID-19. CDR3 region: CASSFSGTSATEQFF. CDR3 coding DNA: TGTGCCAGCAGCTTTTCCGGGACTAGCGCGACAGAGCAGTTCTTC.